This T cell receptor beta chain was retrieved from a study of shared clonotypes between healthy human individuals. Findings and caveats of the study: Naive subsets usually exceeded memory subsets in estimated richness.

At deep level, the assay was performed. TCRdb keeps only in-frame clones here, not all; method: immunoSEQ multiplex PCR. Of around 1.9 million clones in the sample, 93% were seen once. Naive CD8 cells were CD45RO-negative, positively selected for CCR7, excluding terminally differentiated effector memory CD45RA+ cells. The study enrolled healthy HIV-negative adults without recent acute infections or vaccinations as donors. Only Caucasian adults living in Nashville, Tennessee served as donors. Of note for this clone: Its specificity is unknown.

CDR1 LNHDA and CDR2 SQIVND come from the germline V gene (reference sequence). CDR3 length: 13 residues. V lost 5 bases and J lost 4, with 11 bases in between. V usage is TRBV19 and J usage is TRBJ1-1; D unresolved. The sequence was obtained from a man aged 18 to 30 in good health. Some clones in this sample may be carry-over from other donors' samples. Sequencing was performed on naive CD8+ T cells from PBMCs. CDR3 sequence: CASSPEGRTEAFF. The CDR3 DNA reads as TGTGCCAGTAGTCCCGAAGGGCGCACTGAAGCTTTCTTT.